This TCR beta chain was recovered during a study of blood T cell repertoires in COVID-19. TCRdb's copy holds only in-frame clones and misses some; the assay was immunoSEQ multiplex PCR. The sample records 120,000 to 150,000 clones, about 80% being singletons. Individuals drawn from around 25 US areas were roughly 18 to 89 years old. The TCR originated in a woman aged 18 to 35 who had been exposed to COVID-19. Sequencing was performed on PBMCs or T cells enriched from blood (not recorded which).

In nucleotides, the CDR3 is TGTGCCAGCAGACACTCTGGGACTAGAACGAATGAGCAGTTCTTC. Amino acid sequence: CASRHSGTRTNEQFF. This chain links TRBV3-1 (or the pseudogene TRBV3-2) with TRBJ2-1, with TRBD2 matching 8 bases. Germline V CDR1 and CDR2: LGHDT, YNNKEL (reference sequence). The V gene end was trimmed by 6 bases and the J gene end by 7 bases; junction bases not matched to a gene: 11. The CDR3 is 15 residues long.